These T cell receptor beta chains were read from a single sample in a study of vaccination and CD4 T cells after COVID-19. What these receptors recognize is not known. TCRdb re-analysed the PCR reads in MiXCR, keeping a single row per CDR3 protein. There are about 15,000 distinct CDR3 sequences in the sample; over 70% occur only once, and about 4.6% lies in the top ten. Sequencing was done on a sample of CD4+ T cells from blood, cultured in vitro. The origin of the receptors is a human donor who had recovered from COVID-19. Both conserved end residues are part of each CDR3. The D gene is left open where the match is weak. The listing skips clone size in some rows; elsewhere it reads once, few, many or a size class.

DNA: TGCGCCAGCAGCCAAGTCACCTGGAACACTGAAGCTTTCTTT; CDR3: CASSQVTWNTEAFF; J: TRBJ1-1; V: TRBV4-1; D: .; size: .
DNA: TGCAGTGCTAGAGCAGGGGGCCATGAAAAACTGTTTTTT; CDR3: CSARAGGHEKLFF; J: TRBJ1-4; V: TRBV20-1; D: TRBD1; size: .
DNA: TGTGCCAGCAGCTTTCTGGGGCCGACGGGAGACTATGGCTACACCTTC; CDR3: CASSFLGPTGDYGYTF; J: TRBJ1-2; V: TRBV7-9; D: .; size: few
DNA: TGTGCCAGTAGTATGTCGGGGAATCAGCCCCAGCATTTT; CDR3: CASSMSGNQPQHF; J: TRBJ1-5; V: TRBV19; D: .; size: .
DNA: TGTGCCAGCAGCTTAGGGTTGTTAGCGGGAGGTCAAGAGACCCAGTACTTC; CDR3: CASSLGLLAGGQETQYF; J: TRBJ2-5; V: TRBV7-8; D: TRBD2; size: .
DNA: TGTGCCAGCAGCCGGACAGGGGACAACTTTGAAGCTTTCTTT; CDR3: CASSRTGDNFEAFF; J: TRBJ1-1; V: TRBV7-3; D: TRBD1; size: .
DNA: TGTGCCAGCAAACGGACAGTCAAAAACACTGAAGCTTTCTTT; CDR3: CASKRTVKNTEAFF; J: TRBJ1-1; V: TRBV6-2/TRBV6-3; D: .; size: .
DNA: TGCGCCAGCAGTGAGGAGGGACTACTCCGTAGCAATCAGCCCCAGCATTTT; CDR3: CASSEEGLLRSNQPQHF; J: TRBJ1-5; V: TRBV10-2; D: .; size: .
DNA: TGTGCCAGCAGTTACTCGTTGGAACAATTAGCCAAAAACATTCAGTACTTC; CDR3: CASSYSLEQLAKNIQYF; J: TRBJ2-4; V: TRBV6-2/TRBV6-3; D: .; size: .
DNA: TGCGCCAGCAGTGAGTCCGGGACTAGCGGAATCGTTAGCACAGATACGCAGTATTTT; CDR3: CASSESGTSGIVSTDTQYF; J: TRBJ2-3; V: TRBV10-1; D: TRBD2; size: few
DNA: TGTGCCACCAGTGTAGCTAGCGGGCAGCATGAGCAGTTCTTC; CDR3: CATSVASGQHEQFF; J: TRBJ2-1; V: TRBV24-1; D: TRBD2; size: .